Presented here are 27 T cell receptor beta chains from one specimen sequenced in a study of OX40 agonist ivuxolimab in advanced cancers. Method: immunoSEQ multiplex PCR; TCRdb's copy keeps in-frame clones and lacks some. Of about 79,000 clones listed, about 90% are singletons. The material was CD4+ or CD8+ T cells sorted from blood, obtained in a trial of the OX40 agonist ivuxolimab. The receptors come from an adult with an advanced solid tumor such as melanoma, head and neck, liver or kidney cancer.

In DNA, the CDR3 is TGTGCCAGCAGCATGGGACTAGCGGGGGGGAGCAACCAAGAGACCCAGTACTTC. Encoded protein: CASSMGLAGGSNQETQYF. The chain joins TRBV7-8 to TRBJ2-5, with 16 positions matching TRBD2. Trimming removed 5 bases from V and 0 bases from J; junction bases left unmatched: 6. The CDR3 is 18 residues long. CDR1 and CDR2 from the germline V gene are SGHVS and FQNEAQ.

J is TRBJ2-1 and V is TRBV29-1; D is unclear. Germline CDR1 SQVTM, CDR2 ANQGSEA. V gave up 0 bases and J gave up 5 bases, with 8 bases separating them. CDR3 size: 13 residues. As DNA, the CDR3 is TGCAGCGTTGAAGAATACTCAAACAATGAGCAGTTCTTC. It codes for CSVEEYSNNEQFF.

This rearrangement joins TRBV4-1 to TRBJ2-2; tentatively, D is TRBD2 (6 bases). V lost 4 bases and J lost 0, with 6 bases in between. The CDR3 has 14 amino acids. From germline, CDR1 is MGHRA and CDR2 YSYEKL. CDR3 amino acids: CASSLAANTGELFF. CDR3 in DNA: TGCGCCAGCAGCCTAGCGGCGAACACCGGGGAGCTGTTTTTT.

V and J are TRBV5-1 and TRBJ2-3; 9 nucleotides align to TRBD2. The CDR3 length is 17 residues. The ends lost 0 bases at V and 4 bases at J; junction bases unmatched: 9. CDR1 is SGHRS and CDR2 is YFSETQ in the germline V gene. The chain's CDR3 is CASSLGWWASGADTQYF. The CDR3 coding sequence is TGCGCCAGCAGCTTGGGTTGGTGGGCTAGCGGGGCAGATACGCAGTATTTT.

The chain joins TRBV7-6 to TRBJ2-5; D possibly corresponds to TRBD2 (5 bases). Looked up from germline, CDR1 is SGHVS and CDR2 is FNYEAQ. V lost 5 bases and J lost 1, with 20 bases in between. The CDR3 extends over 17 amino acids. CDR3 nucleotide sequence: TGTGCCAGCAGCAGGGATGGCGTCGGGGTCGGCCAAGAGACCCAGTACTTC. This translates into CASSRDGVGVGQETQYF.

The CDR3: CSVEGLAGLVTDTQYF. CDR3 sequence (DNA): TGCAGCGTTGAAGGGTTAGCGGGGCTTGTCACAGATACGCAGTATTTT. The chain carries TRBV29-1 and TRBJ2-3; 8 nucleotides align to TRBD2. The J segment lost 2 bases and the V segment lost 1 base, leaving 8 bases of the junction unmatched. Germline lookup yields CDR1 SQVTM and CDR2 ANQGSEA. The CDR3 sequence is 16 residues long.

The chain employs TRBV5-6 and TRBJ1-5, with TRBD1 as a possible D gene (5 bases). Between the trimmed V and J ends, which lost 3 bases and 11 bases, there was a span of 15 bases. Germline CDR1 is SGHDT and CDR2 is YYEEEE. The CDR3 runs 13 residues. The DNA of the CDR3 is TGTGCCAGCAGCTCCCGGGACCCCCGGTCCCAGCATTTT. It codes for CASSSRDPRSQHF.

The chain joins TRBV19 to TRBJ2-7; the D gene is possibly TRBD1 (5 bases). From germline, CDR1 is LNHDA and CDR2 SQIVND (reference sequence). This CDR3 comprises 14 residues. V gave up 2 bases and J gave up 0 bases, with 8 bases separating them. The CDR3 DNA follows: TGTGCCAGTAGTATAAGGGGCAGCTCCTACGAGCAGTACTTC. It specifies CASSIRGSSYEQYF. The entire variable domain, with the rest obtained from reference TRBV19 and TRBJ2-7, is as follows: DGGITQSPKYLFRKEGQNVTLSCEQNLNHDAMYWYRQDPGQGLRLIYYSQIVNDFQKGDIAEGYSVSREKKESFPLTVTSAQKNPTAFYLCASSIRGSSYEQYFGPGTRLTVT.

The CDR3 region is CASTHQETQYF. CDR3 coding DNA: TGTGCCAGCACCCATCAGGAGACCCAGTACTTC. The J gene is TRBJ2-5, the V gene TRBV27, with unresolved D. Germline assignment: CDR1 MNHEY and CDR2 SMNVEV (reference sequence). This CDR3 is built from 11 residues. Trimming stripped 7 bases from V and 5 bases from J, with 8 bases between.

V gene TRBV19 combines with J gene TRBJ1-1, with a possible D match to TRBD1 (5 bases). Germline V lookup: CDR1 LNHDA, CDR2 SQIVND (reference sequence). This CDR3 spans 13 amino acids. V dropped 7 bases and J dropped 8 bases, with 17 bases sitting between them. CDR3 in amino acids: CASTLTEGTEAFF. The CDR3 DNA reads as TGTGCCAGTACTCTAACTGAGGGGACCGAAGCTTTCTTT.

This chain's CDR3 is CASTPTEGAPTDTQYF. In DNA, the CDR3 is TGTGCCAGCACCCCAACGGAAGGGGCACCCACAGATACGCAGTATTTT. The chain has TRBV16 and TRBJ2-3; D might be TRBD1 (5 bases). V was pared by 7 bases and J by 2 bases, with 19 bases between. CDR1 is KGHSY, CDR2 FQNENV, per germline. This CDR3 has 16 residues.

This rearrangement joins TRBV29-1 to TRBJ2-1; tentatively, D is TRBD2 (5 bases). V gave up 1 base and J gave up 0 bases, with 19 bases separating them. This CDR3 region has 18 residues. Germline-derived CDR1 and CDR2 are SQVTM and ANQGSEA. The CDR3 region is CSVEVTPVGRGSYNEQFF. CDR3 bases: TGCAGCGTTGAAGTTACCCCGGTGGGCCGGGGCTCCTACAATGAGCAGTTCTTC.

J is TRBJ1-2 and V is TRBV25-1, with D possibly being TRBD1 (6 bases). Germline CDR1 is MGHDK and CDR2 is SYGVNS. V lost 6 bases and J lost 7, with 12 bases in between. The CDR3 sequence is 12 residues long. The CDR3 is CASRTGKGGYTF. CDR3 nucleotide sequence: TGTGCCAGCAGGACAGGAAAGGGTGGCTACACCTTC.

This sequence joins TRBV27 and TRBJ2-5; TRBD1 agrees at 9 bases. The V gene's germline CDR1 is MNHEY and CDR2 SMNVEV (reference sequence). V shed 7 bases and J 11 bases; nucleotides not matched to a gene: 14. The CDR3 sequence is 14 residues long. The CDR3 nucleotides read TGTGCCAGCACAACGGGACAGGGACGGCGGGAGCAGTACTTC. This encodes CASTTGQGRREQYF.

This clone was counted only a few times. This chain links TRBV7-9 with TRBJ1-6, with D unclear. Looked up from germline, CDR1 is SEHNR and CDR2 is FQNEAQ (reference sequence). Trimming removed 0 bases from V and 6 bases from J, with 3 bases in between. The CDR3 contains 13 residues. CDR3 DNA sequence: TGTGCCAGCAGCTTAGCCGGTAATTCACCCCTCCACTTT. This encodes CASSLAGNSPLHF.

This sequence joins TRBV5-1 and TRBJ2-3, with 15 bases aligning to TRBD2. The CDR3 totals 18 residues. The germline gives CDR1 SGHRS, CDR2 YFSETQ. The trim removed 4 bases at V and 3 bases at J, leaving 9 bases unmatched. CDR3 residues: CASSTGLAGGPMTDTQYF. The DNA for the CDR3 is TGCGCCAGCAGCACGGGACTAGCGGGGGGTCCGATGACAGATACGCAGTATTTT.

This clone has only one observation. V and J are TRBV7-9 and TRBJ1-2; the D gene is possibly TRBD1 (5 bases). This CDR3 is built from 16 residues. Trimming removed 0 bases from V and 1 base from J, with 12 bases in between. CDR1 and CDR2 (germline): SEHNR, FQNEAQ (reference sequence). CDR3 residues: CASSLASARVNYGYTF. The CDR3 region has the DNA TGTGCCAGCAGCTTAGCATCGGCCAGGGTTAACTATGGCTACACCTTC.

The rearrangement uses TRBV27 and TRBJ1-2, with 8 positions matching TRBD1. This CDR3 comprises 14 residues. J was trimmed by 3 bases and V by 6 bases; bases with no gene match: 6. CDR1 is MNHEY, CDR2 SMNVEV, per germline (reference sequence). The CDR3 DNA reads TGTGCCAGCAGCCGCCCGGGACAGGACTATGGCTACACCTTC. Its translation is CASSRPGQDYGYTF.

This rearrangement joins TRBV5-6 to TRBJ2-2; TRBD1 is a possible D gene (6 bases). Between the trimmed V and J ends, which lost 6 bases and 0 bases, there was a span of 15 bases. This CDR3 contains 16 residues. Germline-derived CDR1 and CDR2 are SGHDT and YYEEEE. The CDR3 coding sequence is TGTGCCAGCACCCTTCCCGGGGACACGAACACCGGGGAGCTGTTTTTT. The encoded protein is CASTLPGDTNTGELFF.

The rearrangement links TRBV2 to TRBJ2-1; 7 bases agree with TRBD2. Germline-derived CDR1 and CDR2 are SNHLY and FYNNEI. The CDR3 runs to 16 residues. The trim removed 2 bases at V and 0 bases at J, leaving 4 bases unmatched. CDR3 sequence: CASSESRGSSYNEQFF. DNA of the CDR3: TGTGCCAGCAGTGAATCGCGGGGGAGCTCCTACAATGAGCAGTTCTTC.

The rearrangement joins TRBV2 to TRBJ2-1; TRBD2 matches at 12 bases. Germline trimming cut 9 bases from V and 0 bases from J; bases unmatched to any gene: 3. CDR3 size: 15 residues. CDR1 and CDR2 from the germline V gene are SNHLY and FYNNEI. The chain's CDR3 is CASASGGVSYNEQFF. DNA of the CDR3: TGTGCCAGTGCTAGCGGGGGGGTCTCCTACAATGAGCAGTTCTTC.

The chain combines TRBV4-1 with TRBJ2-7; D might be TRBD2 (6 bases). This CDR3 is built from 16 residues. CDR1 is MGHRA and CDR2 is YSYEKL in the germline V gene. V lost 0 bases to trimming and J lost 3 bases, with 15 bases between them. As DNA, the CDR3 is TGCGCCAGCAGCCAAGATGAGGGGAGGTGGGACTACGAGCAGTACTTC. This codes for CASSQDEGRWDYEQYF.

The chain combines TRBV2 with TRBJ2-5; TRBD1 matches at 7 bases. Losses at the gene ends were 6 bases for V and 5 bases for J; bases not matched to a gene: 6. CDR3 length: 13 residues. Germline-derived CDR1 and CDR2 are SNHLY and FYNNEI. This chain's CDR3 is CASSDRVRETQYF. The CDR3 nucleotides are TGTGCCAGCAGCGACAGGGTCAGGGAGACCCAGTACTTC.

In its sample, this clone was seen once. The J gene is TRBJ2-7, the V gene TRBV2; the D gene is possibly TRBD2 (6 bases). The germline gives CDR1 SNHLY, CDR2 FYNNEI. V was trimmed by 6 bases and J by 2 bases, leaving 17 bases between them. The CDR3 is 15 residues long. CDR3 in DNA: TGTGCCAGCAGGACCCTTTGGGGGGAAACCTACGAGCAGTACTTC. Translating it yields CASRTLWGETYEQYF.

V gene TRBV5-4 combines with J gene TRBJ2-1; 8 bases are shared with TRBD2. CDR3 size: 16 residues. After removal of 4 bases from V and 9 bases from J, the junction contained 15 bases not matched to a gene. Germline CDR1 and CDR2: SGHNT and YYREEE (reference sequence). CDR3 protein: CASSAPRGGLRVEQFF. The CDR3 nucleotides read TGTGCCAGCAGCGCCCCCCGGGGGGGCCTACGGGTTGAGCAGTTCTTC.

This clone was detected once. The V gene is TRBV7-8, the J gene TRBJ1-1, with unresolved D. The CDR3 sequence is 13 residues long. V was clipped by 5 bases and J by 4 bases, with 11 bases between them. CDR1 and CDR2 from the germline V gene are SGHVS and FQNEAQ. The CDR3, as DNA: TGTGCCAGCAGCCAGGAGGTCGGCACTGAAGCTTTCTTT. Translated, it gives CASSQEVGTEAFF.

The chain combines TRBV19 with TRBJ2-7; 8 positions agree with TRBD1. V lost 5 bases, J lost 4 bases, and 7 bases stayed unmatched. This CDR3 region has 14 residues. Per germline, CDR1 LNHDA and CDR2 SQIVND (reference sequence). CDR3 amino acids: CASSLDREVYEQYF. In DNA form, the CDR3 reads TGTGCCAGTAGTTTGGACAGGGAGGTGTACGAGCAGTACTTC.